The 9 T cell receptor beta chains presented below share a single source sample, sequenced in a study of tumor-infiltrating lymphocytes in oesophageal squamous cell carcinoma. TCRdb recomputed calls from the PCR reads with MiXCR, one row per CDR3 protein. The profile shows about 17,000 distinct CDR3 sequences, around 50% of them singletons. Sequences were obtained from normal esophageal tissue next to the tumor. These TCRs come from a female donor with esophageal squamous cell carcinoma.

This clonotype was seen ten or more times. This chain uses TRBV27 with TRBJ1-1; perhaps TRBD1 as D (5 bases). Germline V gives CDR1 MNHEY, CDR2 SMNVEV (reference sequence). This CDR3 spans 15 amino acids. Trimming removed 5 bases from V and 2 bases from J, with 15 bases in between. For the CDR3, the DNA is TGTGCCAGCAGTAAAGGGCCCAGGGTTAACACTGAAGCTTTCTTT. The encoded protein is CASSKGPRVNTEAFF.

This clonotype was counted many times. The CDR3 region is CASSPRQVTDTQYF. The CDR3 DNA sequence: TGTGCCAGCAGTCCAAGACAGGTCACAGATACGCAGTATTTT. V and J are TRBV27 and TRBJ2-3, with a possible D match to TRBD1 (6 bases). V was shortened by 5 bases and J by 2 bases, with 11 bases between the two germline ends. The length of the CDR3 is 14 residues. Looked up from germline, CDR1 is MNHEY and CDR2 is SMNVEV (reference sequence).

The chain combines TRBV7-3 with TRBJ2-5; D may be TRBD1 (6 bases). The end of the DNA is better explained by TRBJ2-1, so the J call may be wrong. Looked up from germline, CDR1 is SGHTA and CDR2 is FQGTGA. The CDR3 runs to 13 residues. The CDR3 DNA reads as TGTGCCAGCAGCATTAGGGCGACAGGTGAGCAGTTCTTC. It encodes CASSIRATGEQFF.

This clonotype was detected only a few times. The rearrangement joins TRBV7-2 to TRBJ2-1, with TRBD2 identical over 11 bases. The CDR3 covers 16 residues. Germline CDR1 reads SGHTA; CDR2 reads FQGNSA. With 5 bases clipped from V and 6 bases from J, the junction kept 9 bases outside the gene matches. CDR3 sequence (DNA): TGTGCCAGCAGCCCACAGGGACTAGCGGAGTCCAATGAGCAGTTCTTC. This encodes CASSPQGLAESNEQFF.

This chain uses TRBV27 with TRBJ2-1; the match to TRBD2 covers 10 bases. V shed 2 bases and J 10 bases; nucleotides not matched to a gene: 5. Germline CDR1 reads MNHEY; CDR2 reads SMNVEV (reference sequence). The CDR3 has 14 amino acids. CDR3 DNA: TGTGCCAGCAGTTTAACTAGCGGGGTTTACGAGCAGTTCTTC. Translating it yields CASSLTSGVYEQFF.

The chain couples TRBV7-8 to TRBJ2-2, with 7 positions matching TRBD1. The CDR3 totals 15 residues. CDR1 and CDR2 (germline): SGHVS, FQNEAQ. Germline trimming cut 5 bases from V and 3 bases from J; bases unmatched to any gene: 6. The CDR3 loop reads CASSPGQAYTGELFF. For the CDR3, the DNA is TGTGCCAGCAGCCCCGGACAGGCGTACACCGGGGAGCTGTTTTTT.

This chain uses TRBV7-2 with TRBJ2-1; D ambiguous. The assigned J gene may be wrong: the sequence end matches TRBJ2-7 better. The germline gives CDR1 SGHTA, CDR2 FQGNSA. This CDR3 contains 14 residues. This CDR3 is CASSAYGSYNEQYF. The DNA of the CDR3 is TGTGCCAGCAGCGCATACGGATCCTACAATGAGCAGTACTTC.

This clonotype was detected ten times or more. With a much larger clone just one base away, this may be a read error. V usage is TRBV10-2 and J usage is TRBJ2-1; D may be TRBD1 (5 bases). The J call is uncertain, as TRBJ2-7 better fits the DNA end. From germline, CDR1 is WSHSY and CDR2 SAAADI. This CDR3 comprises 17 residues. CDR3 in DNA: TGCGCCAGCAGTACCGAGGAACTTGGACATATATACAATGAGCAGTACTTC. Amino acids: CASSTEELGHIYNEQYF.

The J gene is TRBJ2-7, the V gene TRBV7-2; TRBD2 matches at 7 bases. The germline V gene has CDR1 SGHTA and CDR2 FQGNSA. Trimming took 0 bases from V and 1 from J; bases not matched to a gene: 6. The CDR3 runs to 16 residues. The CDR3 spells CASSLALGSGSYEQYF. CDR3 bases: TGTGCCAGCAGCTTAGCGCTTGGTAGCGGGTCCTACGAGCAGTACTTC.